The present T cell receptor (beta chain) was sequenced within a study of cytomegalovirus exposure and HLA in healthy donors. Both 60 Vbeta primers and 13 Jbeta primers went into the PCR. Method: immunoSEQ multiplex PCR; TCRdb's copy keeps in-frame clones and lacks some. The sample records around 200,000 clones, roughly 79% being singletons. Germline V gene lookup returns CDR1 MNHEY and CDR2 SMNVEV (reference sequence). The CDR3 consists of 15 residues. Trimming removed 6 bases at V and 3 bases at J, with 16 bases between. The source of this sequence is a woman under 40 in good health and CMV-seropositive. J is TRBJ2-3 and V is TRBV27; the D gene is possibly TRBD1 (5 bases). Input material: PBMCs. CDR3 sequence (DNA): TGTGCCAGCAGGCAAACCCGACAGAGGACAGATACGCAGTATTTT. Translated, it gives CASRQTRQRTDTQYF.